The entry below describes one T cell receptor (beta chain). Using a J-beta primer mix together with a sample-barcoded 5' primer, a second PCR was run for about 7 to 12 cycles. TCRdb reprocessed the 5' RACE reads via MiXCR and lists one record per CDR3 protein. The table shows roughly 2 million distinct CDR3 sequences, with roughly 49% occurring only once. CDR3 size: 14 residues. V shed 6 bases and J 5 bases; nucleotides not matched to a gene: 9. Germline-derived CDR1 and CDR2 are MDHEN and SYDVKM. This record belongs to a study of blood T cells in healthy people across ages. V and J are TRBV28 and TRBJ2-7; 8 bases match TRBD1. This sequence was found in a woman between 40 and 50 years old in good health. Sequenced sample: blood. The CDR3 loop is CASRPTGTGNEQYF. The CDR3 DNA is TGTGCCAGCAGGCCGACCGGGACAGGTAACGAGCAGTACTTC.